This T cell receptor beta chain was observed in a study of T-cell memory formation after mild COVID-19. The sample holds a few counts of this clonotype. TCRdb reprocessed the 5' RACE reads with MiXCR, giving one entry per CDR3 protein. The sample contains some 150,000 distinct CDR3 sequences, 15% to 20% of which appear only once. V lost 5 bases and J lost 7, with 5 bases in between. In germline, CDR1 is DFQATT, CDR2 SNEGSKA (reference sequence). The CDR3 is 9 amino acids. This chain connects TRBV20-1 to TRBJ1-2, with no clear D. What was sequenced was PBMCs or a T cell subset sorted from them (not recorded which). The TCR originated in an adult woman who had mild COVID-19 (a few samples of this study predate the infection). Cell type and time point are not known. CDR3 region: CSARLGYTF. CDR3 nucleotides: TGCAGTGCTCGTCTTGGCTACACCTTC.